These 28 T cell receptor beta chains share one sample of origin, sequenced in a study of blood T cell repertoires in COVID-19. Produced via immunoSEQ multiplex PCR; TCRdb's table is partial and in-frame only. The sample holds under 300,000 clones, approximately 90% seen once. The sequenced material came from PBMCs or T cells enriched from blood (not recorded which). The receptor set was obtained from a young woman who had recovered from COVID-19.

The chain has TRBV27 and TRBJ2-7, with 9 bases lining up with TRBD2. CDR3 size: 14 residues. Per the germline V gene, CDR1 is MNHEY and CDR2 is SMNVEV (reference sequence). The trim removed 3 bases at V and 5 bases at J, leaving 5 bases unmatched. The CDR3: CASSFSGSSDEQYF. CDR3 bases: TGTGCCAGCAGTTTTAGCGGGAGCAGTGACGAGCAGTACTTC.

The V and J genes are TRBV2 and TRBJ2-7; D is undetermined. The CDR3 sequence is 12 residues long. V lost 7 bases, J lost 2 bases, and 9 bases lay in between. Germline CDR1 and CDR2: SNHLY and FYNNEI. The CDR3 is CASILNTYEQYF. In nucleotides, the CDR3 is TGTGCCAGCATTCTTAATACCTACGAGCAGTACTTC.

The rearrangement uses TRBV6-5 and TRBJ1-1; unclear D gene. The germline gives CDR1 MNHEY, CDR2 SVGAGI. Trimming pared 5 bases from V and 6 bases from J, leaving 16 bases between. The length of the CDR3 is 14 residues. CDR3 sequence reads: CASSKTRGVPEAFF. The CDR3 nucleotides are TGTGCCAGCAGTAAGACACGGGGTGTCCCTGAAGCTTTCTTT.

V usage is TRBV5-1 and J usage is TRBJ2-2; possibly TRBD1 for D (6 bases). CDR1 and CDR2 (germline): SGHRS, YFSETQ. The length of the CDR3 is 13 residues. V was pared by 4 bases and J by 3 bases, with 7 bases between. The CDR3 DNA reads TGCGCCAGCAGCGAGGGGGACACCGGGGAGCTGTTTTTT. Translating gives CASSEGDTGELFF.

The rearrangement links TRBV28 to TRBJ2-5, with a weak D call TRBD2 (5 bases). This CDR3 spans 15 amino acids. The germline V gene has CDR1 MDHEN and CDR2 SYDVKM. Trimming left V 2 bases short and J 4 bases short, with 14 bases between. CDR3 nucleotide sequence: TGTGCCAGCAGTTTAAATGCGGTGGCGGGAGAGACCCAGTACTTC. Protein: CASSLNAVAGETQYF.

The chain joins TRBV28 to TRBJ1-1, with D possibly TRBD1 on 6 matching bases. The CDR3 spans 15 residues. Germline V gives CDR1 MDHEN, CDR2 SYDVKM. V dropped 7 bases and J dropped 1 base, with 16 bases sitting between them. As DNA, the CDR3 is TGTGCCAGCACCCTCGAGGTCAGGGGGAACACTGAAGCTTTCTTT. Encoded protein: CASTLEVRGNTEAFF.

This clone was counted once. The junction departs from the called germline gene at one end, perhaps through a read error. The J gene is TRBJ1-5, the V gene TRBV7-8, with no clear D. Germline V gives CDR1 SGHVS, CDR2 FQNEAQ. CDR3 length: 15 amino acids. The CDR3 DNA follows: TGTGCCAGCACCTTAGACTTAACTGGCAATCAGCCCCAGCATTTT. Its translation: CASTLDLTGNQPQHF.

The V call is TRBV7-2, the J call TRBJ2-7; D ambiguous. The germline gives CDR1 SGHTA, CDR2 FQGNSA. The CDR3 spans 11 residues. Trimming pared 5 bases from V and 4 bases from J, leaving 6 bases between. CDR3: CASSHFYEQYF. CDR3 bases: TGTGCCAGCAGCCACTTTTACGAGCAGTACTTC.

The rearrangement joins TRBV15 to TRBJ2-5; D is perhaps TRBD1 (6 bases). Trimming shortened V by 2 bases and J by 5 bases, and 12 bases separated the two germline ends. CDR3 length: 14 amino acids. The germline gives CDR1 LNHNV, CDR2 YYDKDF (reference sequence). CDR3 sequence: CATSRRQEGETQYF. Written as DNA, the CDR3 is TGTGCCACCAGCAGAAGACAGGAAGGGGAGACCCAGTACTTC.

The rearrangement links TRBV27 to TRBJ1-2; the match to TRBD1 covers 9 bases. CDR1 is MNHEY and CDR2 is SMNVEV in the germline V gene (reference sequence). CDR3 size: 14 residues. With V trimmed by 5 bases and J by 8 bases, 9 bases remained unmatched. The CDR3 DNA reads TGTGCCAGCAGTCCGGGACAGGGTCTTAGCGGCTACACCTTC. Its translation is CASSPGQGLSGYTF.

V is TRBV4-3 and J is TRBJ2-5; a weak D match, TRBD2 (5 bases). The CDR3 sequence is 15 residues long. V lost 0 bases and J lost 5, with 13 bases in between. Germline V gene sequence: CDR1 LGHNA, CDR2 YSLEER. DNA of the CDR3: TGCGCCAGCAGCCAAGATCGAACCAGGAGGGAGACCCAGTACTTC. Translating gives CASSQDRTRRETQYF.

The V call is TRBV6-1, the J call TRBJ1-2, with D unclear. The CDR3 extends over 13 amino acids. Germline V gene data show CDR1 as MNHNS and CDR2 as SASEGT. Deletions cut 1 base from V and 11 bases from J, with 14 bases between. The CDR3 loop reads CASSEGEGRRYTF. The CDR3, as DNA: TGTGCCAGCAGTGAAGGGGAGGGTAGGAGGTACACCTTC.

CDR3 DNA sequence: TGCAGTGCTAGTGGGGGACTGCAAAATCAGCCCCAGCATTTT. Translating it yields CSASGGLQNQPQHF. J is TRBJ1-5 and V is TRBV20-1; a possible D gene is TRBD1 (5 bases). V lost 3 bases, J lost 4 bases, and 13 bases lay in between. Germline-derived CDR1 and CDR2 are DFQATT and SNEGSKA (reference sequence). The CDR3 length is 14 residues.

The chain links TRBV19 to TRBJ2-3, with D unclear. Germline loops: CDR1 LNHDA, CDR2 SQIVND (reference sequence). This CDR3 has 13 residues. Trimming pared 1 base from V and 4 bases from J, leaving 6 bases between. DNA of the CDR3: TGTGCCAGTAGTATAGGGTTAGCAGATACGCAGTATTTT. Amino acid sequence: CASSIGLADTQYF.

The gene calls are TRBV2 and TRBJ1-5, with no clear D. Germline lookup yields CDR1 SNHLY and CDR2 FYNNEI. The CDR3 sequence is 13 residues long. V was clipped by 7 bases and J by 0 bases, with 7 bases between them. CDR3 in DNA: TGTGCCAGCACGGGAGATAGCAATCAGCCCCAGCATTTT. This encodes CASTGDSNQPQHF.

V usage is TRBV28 and J usage is TRBJ1-2, with D possibly TRBD1 on 6 matching bases. Germline values: CDR1 MDHEN, CDR2 SYDVKM. This CDR3 has 14 residues. The germline V and J ends were trimmed by 5 bases and 7 bases, with 17 bases remaining between them. The CDR3 coding sequence is TGTGCCAGCAGTCCCTGGACAGCCCCAAGTGGCTACACCTTC. This sequence encodes CASSPWTAPSGYTF.

The V and J genes are TRBV3-1 (or the pseudogene TRBV3-2) and TRBJ2-2; maybe TRBD2 (5 bases). V lost 3 bases and J 7 bases, leaving 12 bases between the germline ends. Germline V lookup: CDR1 LGHDT, CDR2 YNNKEL (reference sequence). The CDR3 sequence is 14 residues long. The CDR3 nucleotides read TGTGCCAGCAGCCACTTACTAGAGGGCGGGGAGCTGTTTTTT. Amino acids: CASSHLLEGGELFF.

V gene TRBV19 combines with J gene TRBJ2-4; TRBD2 agrees at 8 bases. CDR3 length: 15 amino acids. The germline gives CDR1 LNHDA, CDR2 SQIVND (reference sequence). V trimming: 5 bases; J trimming: 3 bases; junction bases outside the gene matches: 6. CDR3 region: CASSFGSGGKNIQYF. In DNA form, the CDR3 reads TGTGCCAGTAGTTTTGGCAGCGGGGGCAAAAACATTCAGTACTTC.

The J gene is TRBJ1-2, the V gene TRBV16; D ambiguous. The CDR3 loop spans 13 amino acids. Per germline, CDR1 KGHSY and CDR2 FQNENV. The V end was cut by 0 bases, the J end by 0 bases, with 2 bases between. This CDR3 is CASSQSTNYGYTF. The CDR3, as DNA: TGTGCCAGCAGCCAATCTACTAACTATGGCTACACCTTC.

This clone was recorded many times. V is TRBV4-3 and J is TRBJ1-1; D is ambiguous. The CDR3 totals 17 residues. V shed 4 bases and J shed 1 base, with 19 bases lying between them. Germline CDR1 LGHNA, CDR2 YSLEER. Here the CDR3 DNA reads TGCGCCAGCAGCCGATTATTAGAGTCAGGCTGGAACACTGAAGCTTTCTTT. Encoded protein: CASSRLLESGWNTEAFF.

In its sample, this clone was seen once. Other nucleotide sequences from this sample produce the same CDR3. The chain uses TRBV19 and TRBJ1-2; unclear D gene. Trimming stripped 0 bases from V and 5 bases from J, with 7 bases between. Germline assignment: CDR1 LNHDA and CDR2 SQIVND (reference sequence). This CDR3 contains 13 residues. For the CDR3, the DNA is TGTGCCAGTAGTATAGAAGGCGGATATGGCTACACCTTC. Protein product: CASSIEGGYGYTF.

The chain uses TRBV10-3 and TRBJ1-5, with a weak D call TRBD1 (6 bases). V lost 11 bases and J lost 5, with 16 bases in between. CDR1 and CDR2 from the germline V gene are ENHRY and SYGVKD. This CDR3 has 13 amino acids. CDR3 in amino acids: CAHGQGIDQPQHF. Here the CDR3 DNA reads TGTGCCCACGGTCAGGGGATCGATCAGCCCCAGCATTTT.

This sequence joins TRBV7-9 and TRBJ2-3; 13 bases map to TRBD2. The CDR3 consists of 16 residues. The V gene end was trimmed by 6 bases and the J gene end by 6 bases; junction bases not matched to a gene: 9. Germline V gene data show CDR1 as SEHNR and CDR2 as FQNEAQ (reference sequence). In DNA, the CDR3 is TGTGCCAGCAGACAACGTGGACTAGCGGGGGTGGATACGCAGTATTTT. Translated, it gives CASRQRGLAGVDTQYF.

The V gene is TRBV28, the J gene TRBJ1-5, with 7 nucleotides matching TRBD1. The CDR3 is 14 residues long. The J segment lost 7 bases and the V segment lost 6 bases, leaving 9 bases of the junction unmatched. The germline V gene encodes CDR1 MDHEN and CDR2 SYDVKM. The CDR3 region is CASSHGQVGQPQHF. CDR3 nucleotide sequence: TGTGCCAGCAGCCATGGACAGGTTGGGCAGCCCCAGCATTTT.

The rearrangement links TRBV7-9 to TRBJ2-1; 10 bases agree with TRBD1. Losses at the gene ends were 3 bases for V and 8 bases for J; bases not matched to a gene: 4. The germline V gene encodes CDR1 SEHNR and CDR2 FQNEAQ (reference sequence). The CDR3 totals 14 residues. The CDR3 sequence is CASSFRDRGDEQFF. The DNA of the CDR3 is TGTGCCAGCAGCTTTCGGGACAGGGGCGATGAGCAGTTCTTC.

V gene TRBV27 combines with J gene TRBJ1-4, with 7 bases identical to TRBD1. The length of the CDR3 is 17 residues. Trimming took 5 bases from V and 0 from J; bases not matched to a gene: 9. Germline CDR1 reads MNHEY; CDR2 reads SMNVEV (reference sequence). CDR3 in DNA: TGTGCCAGCAGTAGCGAGGGGGCTCTTGCAACTAATGAAAAACTGTTTTTT. It translates to CASSSEGALATNEKLFF.

The genes are TRBV19 and TRBJ2-2, with a possible D match to TRBD1 (6 bases). The ends were cut back, 6 bases at V and 6 bases at J, with 17 bases in the middle. This CDR3 spans 15 amino acids. CDR1 LNHDA and CDR2 SQIVND come from the germline V gene (reference sequence). Here the CDR3 reads CASSAQGMSAGELFF. The CDR3 nucleotides are TGTGCCAGTAGCGCTCAGGGGATGAGCGCCGGGGAGCTGTTTTTT.

The V gene is TRBV7-3, the J gene TRBJ1-1; 8 nucleotides line up with TRBD1. The CDR3 has 15 amino acids. The J segment lost 3 bases and the V segment lost 2 bases, leaving 5 bases of the junction unmatched. Germline V lookup: CDR1 SGHTA, CDR2 FQGTGA. CDR3 bases: TGTGCCAGCAGCTTACAGGGGGCCGGGTACACTGAAGCTTTCTTT. Its translation is CASSLQGAGYTEAFF.